The entry that follows covers one TCR beta chain sequence. The target antigen is unknown. Documented treatment: around 19 received Ad26.COV2.S at low or high dose, single or two shots; a few received placebo; per-sample allocation not given. Day 63 following the first vaccine or placebo injection was when the samples were taken. Germline V gives CDR1 LGHNA, CDR2 YSLEER. The V end lost 0 bases, the J end lost 5 bases, and 8 bases lay between the germline ends. The CDR3 spans 14 residues. The data derive from a study of Ad26.COV2.S vaccination and SARS-CoV-2 variants. Whole-study results and caveats: Post-vaccination spike-specific CD8+ and CD4+ T cell responses reportedly had substantial breadth.

Using immunoSEQ multiplex PCR, the repertoire was profiled, and TCRdb retains in-frame clones only, with some absent. The sample lists roughly 500,000 clones; roughly 89% were seen once. The material sequenced was peripheral blood, taken in a trial of Ad26.COV2.S vaccine versus placebo. This chain links TRBV4-3 with TRBJ1-5; possibly TRBD1 for D (6 bases). The receptor was derived from a person between 18 and 65 years old who received the Ad26.COV2.S COVID-19 vaccine or a placebo. The CDR3: CASSQEWGHQPQHF. CDR3 DNA: TGCGCCAGCAGCCAAGAATGGGGGCATCAGCCCCAGCATTTT.